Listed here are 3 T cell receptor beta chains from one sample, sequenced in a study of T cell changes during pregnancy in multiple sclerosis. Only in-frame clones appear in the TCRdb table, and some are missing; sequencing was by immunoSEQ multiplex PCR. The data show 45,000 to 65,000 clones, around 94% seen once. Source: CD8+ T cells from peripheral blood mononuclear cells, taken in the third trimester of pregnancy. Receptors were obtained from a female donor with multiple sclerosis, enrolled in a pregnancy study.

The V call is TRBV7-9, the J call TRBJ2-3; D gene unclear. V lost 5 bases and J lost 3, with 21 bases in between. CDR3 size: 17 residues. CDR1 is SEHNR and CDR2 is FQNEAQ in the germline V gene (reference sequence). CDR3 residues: CASSPPWSRSGTDTQYF. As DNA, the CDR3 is TGTGCCAGCAGCCCCCCCTGGTCGCGGAGTGGAACAGATACGCAGTATTTT.

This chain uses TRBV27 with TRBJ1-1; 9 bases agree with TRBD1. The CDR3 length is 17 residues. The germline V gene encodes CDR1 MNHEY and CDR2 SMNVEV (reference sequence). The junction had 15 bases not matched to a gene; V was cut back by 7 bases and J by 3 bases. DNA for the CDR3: TGTGCCAGCAAGATTGACAGGGGGAGGGCCGCGGACACTGAAGCTTTCTTT. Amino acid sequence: CASKIDRGRAADTEAFF.

In nucleotides, the CDR3 is TGTGCCAGTAGTAGAACCCCAGGCGACGGGGAGCTGTTTTTT. Protein: CASSRTPGDGELFF. The chain combines TRBV19 with TRBJ2-2; D is unresolved. Germline lookup yields CDR1 LNHDA and CDR2 SQIVND (reference sequence). Trimming pared 4 bases from V and 7 bases from J, leaving 13 bases between. There are 14 residues in the CDR3.